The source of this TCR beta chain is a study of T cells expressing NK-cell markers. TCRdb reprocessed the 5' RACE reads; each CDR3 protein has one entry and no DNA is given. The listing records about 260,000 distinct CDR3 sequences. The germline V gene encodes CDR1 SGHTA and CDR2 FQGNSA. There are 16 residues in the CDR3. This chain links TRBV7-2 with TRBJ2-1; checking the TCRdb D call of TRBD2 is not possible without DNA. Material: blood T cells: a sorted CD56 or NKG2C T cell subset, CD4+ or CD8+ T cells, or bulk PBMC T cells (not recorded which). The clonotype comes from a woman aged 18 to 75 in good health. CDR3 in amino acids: CASSLSGGTSYNEQFF.